These 29 T cell receptor beta chains came from one sample sequenced in a study of cytomegalovirus exposure and HLA in healthy donors. The PCR was carried out with 60 Vbeta primers and 13 Jbeta primers. Clones were sequenced by immunoSEQ multiplex PCR, and TCRdb holds only the in-frame ones, with some missing. The sample yields over 65,000 clones, 78% seen once. Sequenced: PBMCs. The receptors here all came from a man aged 35 to 55 in good health and CMV-seronegative.

The chain employs TRBV5-4 and TRBJ1-1; 7 bases align to TRBD1. The CDR3 runs to 15 residues. J was trimmed by 1 base and V by 4 bases; bases with no gene match: 7. Germline-derived CDR1 and CDR2 are SGHNT and YYREEE (reference sequence). In DNA form, the CDR3 reads TGTGCCAGCAGCCCGAGACAGGGATCGAACACTGAAGCTTTCTTT. Amino acids: CASSPRQGSNTEAFF.

This chain links TRBV28 with TRBJ2-6; the match to TRBD1 covers 8 bases. The V gene end was trimmed by 5 bases and the J gene end by 7 bases; junction bases not matched to a gene: 4. Germline V gene sequence: CDR1 MDHEN, CDR2 SYDVKM. The CDR3 has 14 residues. The CDR3: CASSTGGIANVLTF. The CDR3 DNA reads TGTGCCAGCAGTACAGGGGGTATAGCCAACGTCCTGACTTTC.

This clone was observed a few times. This CDR3 reads CSAAGGARDGYTF. CDR3 bases: TGCAGCGCTGCGGGGGGGGCGAGGGATGGCTACACCTTC. The chain couples TRBV29-1 to TRBJ1-2; tentatively, D is TRBD1 (6 bases). This CDR3 is 13 amino acids long. Germline V gene data show CDR1 as SQVTM and CDR2 as ANQGSEA. Trimming took off 7 bases at V and 6 bases at J, with 18 bases between the two ends.

The chain uses TRBV2 and TRBJ2-1, with a possible D match to TRBD2 (6 bases). From germline, CDR1 is SNHLY and CDR2 FYNNEI. Trimming pared 8 bases from V and 4 bases from J, leaving 12 bases between. The CDR3 sequence is 13 residues long. DNA of the CDR3: TGTGCCAGCCGCGGGGAACTTTACAATGAGCAGTTCTTC. Translation gives CASRGELYNEQFF. Full variable domain (outside the CDR3, taken from reference TRBV2 and TRBJ2-1): EPEVTQTPSHQVTQMGQEVILRCVPISNHLYFYWYRQILGQKVEFLVSFYNNEISEKSEIFDDQFSVERPDGSNFTLKIRSTKLEDSAMYFCASRGELYNEQFFGPGTRLTVL.

The gene calls are TRBV10-3 and TRBJ1-4; D may be TRBD1 (5 bases). V was clipped by 0 bases and J by 4 bases, with 9 bases between them. The germline V gene has CDR1 ENHRY and CDR2 SYGVKD. This CDR3 contains 15 residues. Written as DNA, the CDR3 is TGTGCCATCAGTGAGTCCAAAGACAGTAATGAAAAACTGTTTTTT. This translates into CAISESKDSNEKLFF.

The rearrangement uses TRBV6-6 and TRBJ1-3, with D hard to call. The CDR3 totals 14 residues. CDR1 is MNHNY, CDR2 SVGAGI, per germline (reference sequence). V dropped 3 bases and J dropped 1 base, with 7 bases sitting between them. DNA for the CDR3: TGTGCCAGCAGTTATTTTTCTTCTGGAAACACCATATATTTT. Protein product: CASSYFSSGNTIYF.

The chain has TRBV6-5 and TRBJ1-1; 7 bases line up with TRBD1. Looked up from germline, CDR1 is MNHEY and CDR2 is SVGAGI. There are 12 residues in the CDR3. The V and J ends lost 5 bases and 8 bases, in that order; junction bases with no gene match: 5. The CDR3 DNA sequence: TGTGCCAGCAGTGGACAGGCCCTGGAAGCTTTCTTT. Its protein product is CASSGQALEAFF.

The J gene is TRBJ1-1, the V gene TRBV11-1; 8 bases line up with TRBD1. This CDR3 comprises 14 residues. Trimming at V came to 3 bases and at J to 4 bases, leaving 4 bases not matched to a gene. CDR1 is SGHAT, CDR2 FQDESV, per germline (reference sequence). The chain's CDR3 is CASSFQGAGTEAFF. DNA of the CDR3: TGTGCCAGCAGCTTCCAGGGGGCGGGCACTGAAGCTTTCTTT.

The chain recombines TRBV7-2 with TRBJ1-5; D remains ambiguous. CDR3 length: 12 residues. V lost 4 bases and J lost 3, with 4 bases in between. Germline V lookup: CDR1 SGHTA, CDR2 FQGNSA. The CDR3 DNA is TGTGCCAGCAGCTCCAACAATCAGCCCCAGCATTTT. Encoded protein: CASSSNNQPQHF.

This chain connects TRBV15 to TRBJ2-2, with D possibly TRBD2 on 6 matching bases. Germline V gives CDR1 LNHNV, CDR2 YYDKDF (reference sequence). The CDR3 is 15 residues long. Trimming took 0 bases from V and 7 from J, leaving 12 bases between them. The CDR3 region is CATSRDGGSSGELFF. CDR3 DNA sequence: TGTGCCACCAGCAGAGATGGGGGGTCGAGCGGGGAGCTGTTTTTT.

The chain recombines TRBV7-9 with TRBJ2-5; TRBD1 matches 8 bases. The J call may be faulty, since TRBJ2-7 better matches the DNA end. The germline CDR1 and CDR2 sequences are SEHNR and FQNEAQ (reference sequence). CDR3 size: 15 residues. CDR3 sequence: CASSPLGQGAYEQYF. DNA for the CDR3: TGTGCCAGCAGCCCTCTAGGACAGGGAGCCTACGAGCAGTACTTC.

The rearrangement links TRBV7-2 to TRBJ1-1; D remains ambiguous. Per germline, CDR1 SGHTA and CDR2 FQGNSA. V lost 3 bases to trimming and J lost 1 base, with 6 bases between them. CDR3 size: 13 residues. Here the CDR3 DNA reads TGTGCCAGCAGCTTTCAGGAGAACACTGAAGCTTTCTTT. This translates into CASSFQENTEAFF.

The chain recombines TRBV5-1 with TRBJ1-1; 9 bases fit TRBD1. The germline gives CDR1 SGHRS, CDR2 YFSETQ. CDR3 size: 15 residues. V lost 2 bases to trimming and J lost 7 bases; unmatched junction nucleotides: 9. This CDR3 is CASSLTGGAKGEAFF. CDR3 DNA: TGCGCCAGCAGCTTAACAGGGGGCGCGAAGGGTGAAGCTTTCTTT.

The genes are TRBV5-6 and TRBJ2-7; D perhaps matches TRBD1 (6 bases). The CDR3 has 13 amino acids. Germline assignment: CDR1 SGHDT and CDR2 YYEEEE. V was cut by 2 bases and J by 2 bases, with 8 bases left in between. The CDR3 here is CASSFGGAYEQYF. The CDR3 bases are TGTGCCAGCAGCTTTGGGGGCGCCTACGAGCAGTACTTC.

The genes are TRBV19 and TRBJ2-2; 8 bases align to TRBD2. Germline lookup yields CDR1 LNHDA and CDR2 SQIVND (reference sequence). The ends lost 5 bases at V and 5 bases at J; junction bases unmatched: 10. This CDR3 has 16 residues. Here the CDR3 reads CASSDRTGGITGELFF. CDR3 DNA: TGTGCCAGTAGTGACCGGACGGGGGGGATAACCGGGGAGCTGTTTTTT. Drawing the rest from reference TRBV19 and TRBJ2-2, the complete variable domain is DGGITQSPKYLFRKEGQNVTLSCEQNLNHDAMYWYRQDPGQGLRLIYYSQIVNDFQKGDIAEGYSVSREKKESFPLTVTSAQKNPTAFYLCASSDRTGGITGELFFGEGSRLTVL.

The rearrangement joins TRBV5-4 to TRBJ2-2, with 8 bases aligning to TRBD1. The CDR3 has 15 amino acids. The germline V gene has CDR1 SGHNT and CDR2 YYREEE (reference sequence). The V segment lost 1 base and the J segment 4 bases; nucleotides outside the gene matches: 3. The CDR3 bases are TGTGCCAGCAGCTTGTTCGACAGGGGCACCGGGGAGCTGTTTTTT. Translation: CASSLFDRGTGELFF.

The chain has TRBV28 and TRBJ2-5; 9 bases line up with TRBD2. The germline V gene has CDR1 MDHEN and CDR2 SYDVKM. Losses at the gene ends were 6 bases for V and 4 bases for J; bases not matched to a gene: 3. This CDR3 spans 13 amino acids. CDR3 sequence reads: CASSQLAGETQYF. The CDR3 nucleotides are TGTGCCAGCAGCCAACTAGCGGGAGAGACCCAGTACTTC.

This chain uses TRBV14 with TRBJ1-5, with TRBD1 identical over 7 bases. CDR3 length: 14 residues. The V gene's germline CDR1 is SGHDN and CDR2 FVKESK. V was clipped by 5 bases and J by 2 bases; unmatched bases: 3. The CDR3 loop reads CASSRTGGNQPQHF. Written as DNA, the CDR3 is TGTGCCAGCAGCAGGACAGGAGGCAATCAGCCCCAGCATTTT.

The chain couples TRBV4-1 to TRBJ2-5; TRBD1 aligns across 7 bases. CDR1 is MGHRA and CDR2 is YSYEKL in the germline V gene. Trimming removed 0 bases from V and 5 bases from J; junction bases left unmatched: 12. The CDR3 loop spans 17 amino acids. This chain's CDR3 is CASSQEIQTGRRETQYF. The CDR3 bases are TGCGCCAGCAGCCAAGAAATACAGACAGGGCGACGGGAGACCCAGTACTTC.

The chain employs TRBV18 and TRBJ1-1; D gene ambiguous. The CDR3 consists of 13 residues. The germline V gene encodes CDR1 KGHSH and CDR2 LQKENI. The V end lost 5 bases, the J end lost 4 bases, and 11 bases lay between the germline ends. The CDR3 here is CASSAHAGTEAFF. DNA for the CDR3: TGTGCCAGCTCAGCTCACGCGGGCACTGAAGCTTTCTTT. Based on the CDR3 plus reference TRBV18 and TRBJ1-1, the full variable domain is NAGVMQNPRHLVRRRGQEARLRCSPMKGHSHVYWYRQLPEEGLKFMVYLQKENIIDESGMPKERFSAEFPKEGPSILRIQQVVRGDSAAYFCASSAHAGTEAFFGQGTRLTVV.

The CDR3, as DNA: TGTGCCAGCATGGAGTCAGCCGGAAACACCATATATTTT. This encodes CASMESAGNTIYF. This sequence joins TRBV2 and TRBJ1-3; D is undetermined. The V gene lost 7 bases and the J gene lost 4 bases, with 11 bases spanning the gap. Germline V gives CDR1 SNHLY, CDR2 FYNNEI. The CDR3 consists of 13 residues.

The rearrangement joins TRBV6-1 to TRBJ2-1, with TRBD1 as a possible D gene (6 bases). V lost 5 bases, J lost 4 bases, and 15 bases lay in between. This CDR3 contains 15 residues. Germline-derived CDR1 and CDR2 are MNHNS and SASEGT. The CDR3 sequence is CASSLDRPGYNEQFF. CDR3 in DNA: TGTGCCAGCAGTTTAGACAGGCCTGGGTACAATGAGCAGTTCTTC.

The chain links TRBV7-9 to TRBJ1-1; tentatively, D is TRBD1 (5 bases). CDR1 is SEHNR, CDR2 FQNEAQ, per germline (reference sequence). The CDR3 has 16 residues. The V and J ends lost 3 bases and 5 bases respectively, with 19 bases between them. The CDR3 DNA reads as TGTGCCAGCAGCTTTGGGCAGGGCATTTACGGGACTGAAGCTTTCTTT. Translated, it gives CASSFGQGIYGTEAFF.

Comments on this clone: At the DNA level, this CDR3 is encoded by other sequences in the same sample as well. V and J are TRBV9 and TRBJ2-7, with 8 bases lining up with TRBD2. This CDR3 comprises 15 residues. CDR1 and CDR2 (germline): SGDLS, YYNGEE. After removal of 0 bases from V and 3 bases from J, the junction contained 5 bases not matched to a gene. The CDR3 DNA reads as TGTGCCAGCAGCGTAGGGCTAGCGGGTGTCTACGAGCAGTACTTC. It is translated as CASSVGLAGVYEQYF.

The CDR3 DNA follows: TGTGCCAGCAGTATATCAGGGGCGACCGGGGAGCTGTTTTTT. Amino acids: CASSISGATGELFF. This chain links TRBV6-5 with TRBJ2-2; maybe TRBD1 (6 bases). The V end lost 5 bases, the J end lost 5 bases, and 12 bases lay between the germline ends. Germline V lookup: CDR1 MNHEY, CDR2 SVGAGI. The CDR3 is made up of 14 amino acids.

This clone has only one observation. This rearrangement joins TRBV23-1 to TRBJ2-7; 8 bases align to TRBD1. TRBV23-1 qualifies as an ORF whose function is uncertain. CDR3 length equals 14 residues. The trim removed 7 bases at V and 2 bases at J, leaving 7 bases unmatched. CDR3: CASKERTGPYEQYF. CDR3 DNA: TGCGCCAGCAAGGAGCGGACAGGGCCCTACGAGCAGTACTTC.

This chain links TRBV2 with TRBJ2-2; weak D call: TRBD1 (6 bases). Germline CDR1 SNHLY, CDR2 FYNNEI. The CDR3 covers 15 residues. V dropped 6 bases and J dropped 10 bases, with 21 bases sitting between them. CDR3 loop: CASREDSPRSAELFF. CDR3 DNA: TGTGCCAGCAGAGAGGACAGCCCCAGAAGCGCGGAGCTGTTTTTT.

The chain couples TRBV6-1 to TRBJ2-5; 10 positions match TRBD1. The CDR3 covers 15 residues. The ends lost 6 bases at V and 5 bases at J; junction bases unmatched: 9. Germline loops: CDR1 MNHNS, CDR2 SASEGT. The CDR3 loop reads CASSTGTGEVETQYF. CDR3 coding DNA: TGTGCCAGCAGCACCGGGACAGGGGAGGTGGAGACCCAGTACTTC.

V and J are TRBV19 and TRBJ2-7; D remains unclear. CDR1 is LNHDA, CDR2 SQIVND, per germline (reference sequence). The CDR3 is 14 amino acids. V was cut by 5 bases and J by 1 base, with 12 bases left in between. DNA for the CDR3: TGTGCCAGTAGTCTTTCAGGTAATTCCTACGAGCAGTACTTC. This encodes CASSLSGNSYEQYF.